The rows below give T cell receptor beta chains drawn from one sample of a study of blood T cells in healthy people across ages. Using its own MiXCR run on the 5' RACE reads, TCRdb lists one record per CDR3 protein. Of over 600,000 distinct CDR3 sequences in the sample, under 25% were seen once. Sequenced: blood. Receptor source: a man in his sixties or seventies in good health. CDR3s include the opening cysteine and the closing phenylalanine or tryptophan. D genes are given only for firm matches. Clone size is not always given. Where it is, it says once, few, many or a class for expanded clones.

d_call	v_call	clone_size	j_call	cdr3_nt	cdr3_aa
.	TRBV7-6	few	TRBJ1-1	TGTGCCAGCAGCGCCCTATCCGACAGGGAAGCTTTCTTT	CASSALSDREAFF
.	TRBV28	.	TRBJ2-1	TGTGCCAGCAGTCCCCCCGGGCTAGCAGGCTCCTACAATGAGCAGTTCTTC	CASSPPGLAGSYNEQFF
.	TRBV21-1	few	TRBJ2-7	TGTGCCAGCAGCAAACGGAGCAGGGGGCCCTACGAGCAGTACTTC	CASSKRSRGPYEQYF
TRBD1	TRBV5-1	.	TRBJ2-1	TGCGCCAGCAGGACAGGGGAATGGAATGAGCAGTTCTTC	CASRTGEWNEQFF
.	TRBV20-1	.	TRBJ2-2	TGCAGTGCTAGAGAATATGGGACCACCGGGGAGCTGTTTTTT	CSAREYGTTGELFF
TRBD2	TRBV7-9	few	TRBJ2-7	TGTGCCAGCAGCGGTTCCCGGGGACTAGCGGGAGCCCCACTATACGAGCAGTACTTC	CASSGSRGLAGAPLYEQYF
.	TRBV11-2	many	TRBJ2-2	TGTGCCAGCAGCGTACGGCTCACCGGGGAGCTGTTTTTT	CASSVRLTGELFF
.	TRBV14	.	TRBJ2-1	TGTGCCAGCAGCCAAGATCTACAGGGAAGTGAGCAGTTCTTC	CASSQDLQGSEQFF
.	TRBV20-1	many	TRBJ1-2	TGCAGTGGGGACAACTATGGCTACACCTTC	CSGDNYGYTF
TRBD2	TRBV7-2	.	TRBJ2-1	TGTGCCAGCAGCGACCTAGCGGGAGACTACAATGAGCAGTTCTTC	CASSDLAGDYNEQFF
TRBD1	TRBV3-1	few	TRBJ2-7	TGTGCCAGCAGCCAAGGACTGGGACAGGGGGCCTACGAGCAGTACTTC	CASSQGLGQGAYEQYF
TRBD1	TRBV20-1	.	TRBJ1-2	TGCAGTGCTGGACCTGGGACAGGAGTCTATGGCTACACCTTC	CSAGPGTGVYGYTF
.	TRBV5-1	few	TRBJ2-1	TGCGCCAGCAGCTTAACCGGACAGACCATCTACAATGAGCAGTTCTTC	CASSLTGQTIYNEQFF
TRBD1	TRBV5-1	.	TRBJ2-5	TGCGCCAGCAGTGGACAGGGTCTAGAGACCCAGTACTTC	CASSGQGLETQYF
.	TRBV6-1	.	TRBJ1-5	TGTGCCAGCAGTGAAATGCGAGGGGATGGCAATCAGCCCCAGCATTTT	CASSEMRGDGNQPQHF
TRBD2	TRBV25-1	few	TRBJ2-1	TGTGCCAGCAGTGAATCTCCTGGGACTAGCGGGATAAATAATGAGCAGTTCTTC	CASSESPGTSGINNEQFF
.	TRBV7-2	few	TRBJ2-7	TGTGCCAGCAGCTTACAGTTCTACGAGCAGTACTTC	CASSLQFYEQYF
.	TRBV3-1	few	TRBJ1-1	TGTGCCAGCAGCGCGACAGAAAACACTGAAGCTTTCTTT	CASSATENTEAFF
.	TRBV20-1	many	TRBJ2-5	TGCAGTGCGAATGACGGAGAGACCCAGTACTTC	CSANDGETQYF
.	TRBV9	few	TRBJ2-2	TGTGCCAGCAGCGTAGATCCGGGTTTAAGCACCGGGGAGCTGTTTTTT	CASSVDPGLSTGELFF
.	TRBV20-1	few	TRBJ1-6	TGCAGTGCCCACGCGGGGGAGAACTATAATTCACCCCTCCACTTT	CSAHAGENYNSPLHF
.	TRBV4-1	.	TRBJ2-5	TGCGCCAGCAGCCATCAACAGTTAAAAGAGACCCAGTACTTC	CASSHQQLKETQYF
TRBD1	TRBV12-3/TRBV12-4	.	TRBJ1-4	TGTGCCAGCGGACAGGGGGCGCGGGGTAATGAAAAACTGTTTTTT	CASGQGARGNEKLFF
.	TRBV11-2	few	TRBJ2-5	TGTGCCAGCAGCTTAGATGTGGGGGGCCTTCAAGAGACCCAGTACTTC	CASSLDVGGLQETQYF
.	TRBV6-5	.	TRBJ2-3	TGTGCCAGCAGTTACTCCTCCGGGACGGCTAACAGGCAGCAGTATTTT	CASSYSSGTANRQQYF
TRBD1	TRBV2	.	TRBJ2-2	TGTGCCAGCCTTGGACAGGGAAACACCGGGGAGCTGTTTTTT	CASLGQGNTGELFF